Listed below are T cell receptor beta chains from one sample, sequenced in a study of shared clonotypes between healthy human individuals. Measured with immunoSEQ multiplex PCR; TCRdb has only the in-frame clones, and not every one. This table has a few million clones, roughly nine tenths appearing once. Sequenced material: naive CD4+ T cells sorted from blood. All receptors come from a man younger than 30 in good health. CDR3s include the opening cysteine and the closing phenylalanine or tryptophan.

CDR3aa	v_gene	j_gene	len
CASSTLKRGTYEQYF	TRBV11-2	TRBJ2-7	15
CASAASGDYEQYF	TRBV5-1	TRBJ2-7	13
CASSPRGSGGTDTQYF	TRBV7-7	TRBJ2-3	16
CASSPARGYGYTF	TRBV28	TRBJ1-2	13
CASSVEGWVDNEQFF	TRBV9	TRBJ2-1	15
CASSSPGSEQYF	TRBV6-5	TRBJ2-7	12
CAWTGTGGGEKLFF	TRBV30	TRBJ1-4	14
CASSPGTRYEQYF	TRBV4-2	TRBJ2-7	13
CASSPPEFRGGLEQFF	TRBV18	TRBJ2-1	16
CASSPGQGSPDTQYF	TRBV5-1	TRBJ2-3	15
CASSQYPLGLNEQFF	TRBV4-1	TRBJ2-1	15
CASSLGRGEQYF	TRBV11-3	TRBJ2-7	12
CASSQGLAGDSGANVLTF	TRBV7-3	TRBJ2-6	18
CASSLGGPGLQGETQYF	TRBV7-9	TRBJ2-5	17
CASGPGLAGVGEQETQYF	TRBV12-5	TRBJ2-5	18
CASGLGDRGIFF	TRBV12-5	TRBJ2-1	12
CASSFYPDVTYEQYF	TRBV7-2	TRBJ2-7	15
CAIRREVGAGHEDTQYF	TRBV10-3	TRBJ2-3	17
CASSVGFQGNEKLFF	TRBV9	TRBJ1-4	15
CASSVEGRNSYGYTF	TRBV9	TRBJ1-2	15
CAQPQGGDYEQYF	TRBV19	TRBJ2-7	13
CASRGQGVPEQFF	TRBV28	TRBJ2-1	13
CASRETGLGYGYTF	TRBV5-6	TRBJ1-2	14
CAWSLGGASGEKLFF	TRBV30	TRBJ1-4	15
CASRTGGVADTQYF	TRBV2	TRBJ2-3	14
CASSIVQGFGTGELFF	TRBV19	TRBJ2-2	16
CASSIGYGYTF	TRBV28	TRBJ1-2	11
CASSLEVAGLGELFF	TRBV11-2	TRBJ2-2	15
CASSLAGLAKNIQYF	TRBV27	TRBJ2-4	15
CASSPAGGRTDTQYF	TRBV18	TRBJ2-3	15
CASSPNRGALAGNNEQFF	TRBV7-9	TRBJ2-1	18
CASSQFAYEQYF	TRBV23-1	TRBJ2-7	12
CASSSETTTYEQYF	TRBV19	TRBJ2-7	14
CASSLVLAGEFF	TRBV7-9	TRBJ2-1	12
CASSRPRGQGESGELFF	TRBV4-1	TRBJ2-2	17
CASSLGQALGNEQFF	TRBV5-6	TRBJ2-1	15
CSVGQGISGYTF	TRBV29-1	TRBJ1-2	12
CASRTGTGGIYEQYF	TRBV2	TRBJ2-7	15
CASSFGPLYEQYF	TRBV28	TRBJ2-7	13
CASSLATGTGGTGELFF	TRBV5-1	TRBJ2-2	17
CASSGGLAGGSDTQYF	TRBV6-1	TRBJ2-3	16
CASRGQGALTEAFF	TRBV6-5	TRBJ1-1	14
CASSPGVGNTIYF	TRBV18	TRBJ1-3	13
CASSLRGLSNTGELFF	TRBV28	TRBJ2-2	16
CASSEDTGGNSPLHF	TRBV7-9	TRBJ1-6	15
CAWRGPTGELFF	TRBV30	TRBJ2-2	12
CASSLELAVTYEQYF	TRBV5-1	TRBJ2-7	15
CASSLSRLEAFF	TRBV5-8	TRBJ1-1	12
CASSQSDRGAQETQYF	TRBV23-1	TRBJ2-5	16
CASSEAWGNYGYTF	TRBV2	TRBJ1-2	14
CASSERDRTQETQYF	TRBV6-1	TRBJ2-5	15
CASSLGGLATNEQFF	TRBV28	TRBJ2-1	15
CASSQEDHSSYEQYF	TRBV4-3	TRBJ2-7	15